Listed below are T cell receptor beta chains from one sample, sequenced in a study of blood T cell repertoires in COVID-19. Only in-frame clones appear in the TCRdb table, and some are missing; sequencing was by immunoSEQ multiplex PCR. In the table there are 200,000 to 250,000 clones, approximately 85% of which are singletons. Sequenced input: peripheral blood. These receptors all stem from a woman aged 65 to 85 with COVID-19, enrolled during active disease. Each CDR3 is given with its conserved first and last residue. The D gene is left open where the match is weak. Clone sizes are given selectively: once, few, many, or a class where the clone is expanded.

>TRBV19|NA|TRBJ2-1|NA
CASTPRNGENYNEQFF
TGTGCCAGTACCCCCCGTAACGGGGAAAACTACAATGAGCAGTTCTTC
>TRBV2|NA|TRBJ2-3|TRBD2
CASSSGRGTDTQYF
TGTGCCAGCTCAAGCGGGAGGGGCACAGATACGCAGTATTTT
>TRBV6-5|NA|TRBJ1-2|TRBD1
CASSFGTGANYGYTF
TGTGCCAGCAGTTTCGGGACAGGCGCTAACTATGGCTACACCTTC
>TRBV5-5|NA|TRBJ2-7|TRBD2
CASSLGLAGSEQYF
TGTGCCAGCAGCTTGGGACTAGCGGGGAGCGAGCAGTACTTC
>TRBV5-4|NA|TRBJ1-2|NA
CASSSELVHGYTF
TGTGCCAGCAGTTCGGAGCTTGTACATGGCTACACCTTC
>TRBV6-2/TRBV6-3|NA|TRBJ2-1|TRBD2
CASSRTSGSVSEQFF
TGTGCCAGCAGCCGAACTAGCGGGAGTGTAAGTGAGCAGTTCTTC
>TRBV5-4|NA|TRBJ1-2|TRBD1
CASRPNQGGYGYTF
TGTGCCAGCAGGCCAAATCAGGGGGGCTATGGCTACACCTTC
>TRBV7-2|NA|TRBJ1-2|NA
CASSLDWSSNYGYTF
TGTGCCAGCAGCTTAGATTGGAGCTCTAACTATGGCTACACCTTC
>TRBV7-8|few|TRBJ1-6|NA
CASRRQQGEPLHF
TGTGCCAGCAGAAGACAACAGGGAGAACCCCTCCACTTT
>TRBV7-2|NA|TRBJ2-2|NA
CASRVTGTGELFF
TGTGCCAGCAGGGTTACAGGTACCGGGGAGCTGTTTTTT
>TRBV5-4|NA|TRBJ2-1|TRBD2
CASSPRLAGGPDEQFF
TGTGCCAGCAGCCCCAGGCTAGCGGGGGGGCCGGATGAGCAGTTCTTC
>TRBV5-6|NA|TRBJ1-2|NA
CASSWLEGRGGYTF
TGTGCCAGCAGCTGGCTAGAGGGTAGAGGTGGCTACACCTTC
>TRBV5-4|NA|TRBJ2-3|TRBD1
CASSFDRENTDTQYF
TGTGCCAGCAGCTTCGACAGGGAGAACACAGATACGCAGTATTTT
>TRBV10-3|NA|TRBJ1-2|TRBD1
CAIGGRGATDGYTF
TGTGCCATCGGGGGCAGGGGGGCAACGGATGGCTACACCTTC
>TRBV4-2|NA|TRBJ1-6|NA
CASSQPNRADSPLHF
TGTGCCAGCAGCCAACCGAACAGGGCTGACTCACCCCTCCACTTT
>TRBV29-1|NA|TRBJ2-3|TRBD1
CSVGRGQWTDTQYF
TGCAGCGTAGGCAGGGGGCAGTGGACAGATACGCAGTATTTT
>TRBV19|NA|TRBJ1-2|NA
CASSTGLLNGYTF
TGTGCCAGTAGTACTGGCCTCCTGAACGGCTACACCTTC
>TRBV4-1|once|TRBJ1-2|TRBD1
CASSLPGTEYGYTF
TGCGCCAGCAGCCTGCCGGGGACAGAGTATGGCTACACCTTC
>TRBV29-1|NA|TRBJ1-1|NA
CSSLNPGAEAFF
TGCAGCAGCCTAAACCCCGGGGCTGAAGCTTTCTTT
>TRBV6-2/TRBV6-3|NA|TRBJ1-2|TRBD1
CASSNDRGYGYTF
TGTGCCAGCAGCAATGACAGGGGCTATGGCTACACCTTC
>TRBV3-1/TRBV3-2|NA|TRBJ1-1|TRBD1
CASSHHRGHTEAFF
TGTGCCAGCAGCCATCACAGGGGACACACTGAAGCTTTCTTT
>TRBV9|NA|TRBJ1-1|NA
CASSGQLYTEAFF
TGTGCCAGCAGCGGACAGCTTTACACTGAAGCTTTCTTT
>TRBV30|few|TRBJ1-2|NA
CAWSFGDYGYTF
TGTGCCTGGAGTTTCGGGGACTATGGCTACACCTTC
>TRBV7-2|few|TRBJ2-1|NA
CASSLAAGYNEQFF
TGTGCCAGCAGCTTAGCGGCGGGGTACAATGAGCAGTTCTTC
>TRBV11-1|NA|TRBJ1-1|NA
CASSLDRNTEAFF
TGTGCCAGCAGCTTAGATCGGAACACTGAAGCTTTCTTT
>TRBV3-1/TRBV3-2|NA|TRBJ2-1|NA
CASSLVGLSGGQFF
TGTGCCAGCAGCCTGGTCGGGCTATCCGGGGGGCAGTTCTTC
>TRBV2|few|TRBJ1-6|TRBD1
CASSEDRDGSPLHF
TGTGCCAGCAGTGAGGACAGGGATGGTTCACCCCTCCACTTT
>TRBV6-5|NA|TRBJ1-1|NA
CASSYIQANTEAFF
TGTGCCAGCAGTTACATCCAGGCGAACACTGAAGCTTTCTTT
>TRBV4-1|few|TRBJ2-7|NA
CASSQEFAVASYEQYF
TGCGCCAGCAGCCAAGAATTCGCGGTCGCCTCCTACGAGCAGTACTTC
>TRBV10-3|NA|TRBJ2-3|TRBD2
CAIRALADTDTQYF
TGTGCCATCAGAGCCCTAGCGGACACAGATACGCAGTATTTT
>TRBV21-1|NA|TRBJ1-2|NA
CASSKALQGEDGYTF
TGTGCCAGCAGCAAAGCGCTACAAGGGGAGGATGGCTACACCTTC
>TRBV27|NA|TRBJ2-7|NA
CASSLGARGDEQYF
TGTGCCAGCAGTTTAGGTGCCAGAGGCGACGAGCAGTACTTC
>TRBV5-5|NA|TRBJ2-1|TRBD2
CASSSTSGRPQEQFF
TGTGCCAGCAGCTCAACTAGCGGGAGGCCGCAGGAGCAGTTCTTC
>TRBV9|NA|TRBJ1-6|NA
CASSVVDSHNSPLHF
TGTGCCAGCAGCGTAGTTGACAGCCATAATTCACCCCTCCACTTT
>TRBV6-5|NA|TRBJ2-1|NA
CASRRGFSSYNEQFF
TGTGCCAGCAGAAGGGGATTCAGCTCCTACAATGAGCAGTTCTTC
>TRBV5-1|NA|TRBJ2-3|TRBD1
CASSLEGQGAGDTQYF
TGCGCCAGCAGCTTGGAAGGACAGGGGGCGGGAGATACGCAGTATTTT
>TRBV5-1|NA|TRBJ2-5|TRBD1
CASSLGDRALKTQYF
TGCGCCAGCAGCCTTGGGGACAGGGCATTAAAGACCCAGTACTTC
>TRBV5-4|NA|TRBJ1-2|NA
CASSWGGADRGYTF
TGTGCCAGCAGCTGGGGGGGAGCAGATAGGGGCTACACCTTC
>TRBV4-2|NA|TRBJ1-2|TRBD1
CASSQSTGFRGDGYTF
TGTGCCAGCAGCCAGTCGACAGGGTTTAGAGGAGATGGCTACACCTTC
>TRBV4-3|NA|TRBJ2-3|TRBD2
CASSQDGRGGVTDTQYF
TGCGCCAGCAGCCAAGATGGGCGGGGGGGCGTCACAGATACGCAGTATTTT
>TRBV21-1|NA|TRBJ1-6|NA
CASSKVAGVNSPLHF
TGTGCCAGCAGCAAAGTGGCCGGGGTCAATTCACCCCTCCACTTT
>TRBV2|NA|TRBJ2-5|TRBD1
CATQRTGQETQYF
TGTGCCACCCAAAGGACAGGCCAAGAGACCCAGTACTTC
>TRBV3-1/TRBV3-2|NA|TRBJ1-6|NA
CASSQDRVESPLHF
TGTGCCAGCAGCCAAGACAGGGTTGAGTCACCCCTCCACTTT
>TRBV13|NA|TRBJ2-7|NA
CASSLGLGQGYEQYF
TGTGCCAGCAGCTTAGGCCTTGGGCAGGGCTACGAGCAGTACTTC
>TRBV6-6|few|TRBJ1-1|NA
CASSYLQGNTEAFF
TGTGCCAGCAGTTACTTGCAGGGGAACACTGAAGCTTTCTTT
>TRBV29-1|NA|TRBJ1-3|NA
CSVDAGSGNTIYF
TGCAGCGTTGATGCGGGTAGTGGAAACACCATATATTTT
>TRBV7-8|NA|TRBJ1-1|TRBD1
CASSFSQGDTEAFF
TGTGCCAGCAGCTTTTCACAGGGGGATACTGAAGCTTTCTTT
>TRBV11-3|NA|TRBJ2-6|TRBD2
CATREGAGANVLTF
TGTGCCACCAGGGAGGGAGCTGGGGCCAACGTCCTGACTTTC
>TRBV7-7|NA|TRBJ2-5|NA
CASSTGLQETQYF
TGTGCTAGCAGCACAGGGTTGCAAGAGACCCAGTACTTC
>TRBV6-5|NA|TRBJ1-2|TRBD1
CASSPPTGAYGYTF
TGTGCCAGCAGTCCCCCGACAGGGGCCTATGGCTACACCTTC
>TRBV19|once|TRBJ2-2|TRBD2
CASSTLAGVVGELFF
TGTGCCAGTAGTACCCTAGCGGGAGTCGTCGGGGAGCTGTTTTTT
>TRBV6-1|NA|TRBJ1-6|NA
CASSDPTSSYNSPLHF
TGTGCCAGCAGTGACCCTACGAGCTCCTATAATTCACCCCTCCACTTT
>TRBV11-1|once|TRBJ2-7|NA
CASSLALSGVRKQYF
TGTGCCAGCAGCTTAGCGCTGTCAGGGGTGCGGAAGCAGTACTTC
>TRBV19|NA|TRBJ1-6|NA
CASSIVRTVENSPLHF
TGTGCCAGTAGTATAGTCAGGACAGTGGAAAATTCACCCCTCCACTTT
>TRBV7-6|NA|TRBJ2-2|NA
CASIQGGNTGELFF
TGTGCCAGCATCCAAGGGGGGAACACCGGGGAGCTGTTTTTT
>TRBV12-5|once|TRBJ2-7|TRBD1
CASGFLGQGAYEQYF
TGTGCTAGTGGTTTCCTCGGACAGGGGGCATACGAGCAGTACTTC
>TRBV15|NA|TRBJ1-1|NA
CATSREERRNTEAFF
TGTGCCACCAGCAGGGAGGAGAGGAGGAACACTGAAGCTTTCTTT
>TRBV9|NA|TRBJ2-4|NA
CASSPEYSTLAKNIQYF
TGTGCCAGCAGCCCAGAGTATAGCACCCTAGCCAAAAACATTCAGTACTTC
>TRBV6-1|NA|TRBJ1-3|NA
CASREQYRVPGNTIYF
TGTGCCAGCAGGGAACAATACAGGGTGCCAGGAAACACCATATATTTT